This TCR beta chain was obtained from a study of blood T cell repertoires in COVID-19 (dated by TCRdb to between 2020 and 2021). Concerning the study at large: Samples covering the acute and convalescent phases of COVID-19 were provided by collaborators in the United States, Italy and Spain. The prospective study material was composed of cDNA or gDNA derived from T cells, B-cell-depleted T cells, or PBMCs. Deeply sampled blood TCRbeta repertoires from subjects exposed to, actively infected with, or recovered from COVID-19 were included in the dataset. The repertoires were released in a freely available public database intended as a resource for research on the immune response to SARS-CoV-2. Samples came from the ongoing ImmuneRACE study (first 160 participants) plus 1,254 subjects from 6 global collaborators. Nearly every sample came with metadata listing a de-identified subject ID, COVID-19 status, age in years and sex. HLA class I and class II types, where available, came from metadata supplied by the sample provider rather than from assay-based typing. What the research found in general, with its limitations: The amount of clinical and demographic metadata varied by source and participant and was provided uncurated.

Of note for this clone: The clone's antigen remains unknown. The sample holds no much larger clone one base away, and base qualities are not on file.

Whole blood was collected in K2EDTA tubes by collaborating institutions according to the institutions' own protocols. For TCRbeta analysis, collaborators shipped samples as frozen whole blood, isolated PBMCs, or DNA extracted from either of those sample types. Inclusive of the bounding cysteine and phenylalanine, the CDR3 is 13 residues long. The CDR3 DNA has 39 bases and is translated from base 1. The V end loses 5 bases and the J end loses 4 bases, and a stretch of 12 bases separates them. According to the germline V gene, CDR1 reads MNHEY and CDR2 reads SVGAGI. The immunoSEQ Assay, a bias-controlled multiplex PCR, was used to amplify TCRbeta CDR3 regions from genomic DNA. On the authors' methods: Within the assay, amplification of reference gene primers was used to estimate how many nucleated cells each sample contained. To quantify the absolute abundance of each unique TCRbeta CDR3 rearrangement, sequence reads were collapsed and filtered. For each sample, productive Simpson clonality was calculated as the square root of Simpson's diversity index over productive rearrangements. TCRdb carries this immuneACCESS record with in-frame sequences only. Its versions omit some clonotypes, under half of them owing to an unresolved V gene in the studies checked, with the rest unexplained. D and trimming were read from the DNA, whereas the V and J calls and clone size are those reported in that table. This sample gives fewer than 95,000 clones in total; just over 85% of them show up just once. The biggest ten clones account for more than 4.5% of the sample.

The rearranged segments are TRBV6-5 and TRBJ2-7; the D gene is perhaps TRBD1, from 6 matching bases. The TCR comes from a woman older than 75 with acute or convalescent COVID-19. What was sequenced was peripheral blood. CDR3 loop: CASSRTGPYEQYF. The DNA sequence is TGTGCCAGCAGTCGTACAGGGCCATACGAGCAGTACTTC.